This passage covers 31 T cell receptor beta chains from one sample sequenced in a study of shared clonotypes between healthy human individuals. Using immunoSEQ multiplex PCR, the repertoire was profiled, and TCRdb retains in-frame clones only, with some absent. The repertoire consists of roughly 660,000 clones, with roughly 91% occurring once and the leading ten covering 34%. The sequenced sample consisted of memory CD8+ T cells from PBMCs. Regarding subset: CD45RO+ cells pooled with CCR7-negative TemRA cells. The receptors stem from a man aged 18 to 30 in good health. Some clones in this sample may be carry-over from other donors' samples.

J is TRBJ1-1 and V is TRBV4-3; tentative D call: TRBD1 (5 bases). Germline V CDR1 and CDR2: LGHNA, YSLEER. The CDR3 has 14 amino acids. Trimming cost V 3 bases and J 4 bases, with 12 bases left between them. CDR3 protein: CASSQMGRGTEAFF. Written as DNA, the CDR3 is TGCGCCAGCAGCCAGATGGGACGCGGCACTGAAGCTTTCTTT.

The chain uses TRBV29-1 and TRBJ2-1; D gene ambiguous. CDR3 length equals 15 residues. Looked up from germline, CDR1 is SQVTM and CDR2 is ANQGSEA. V was trimmed by 0 bases and J by 5 bases, leaving 14 bases between them. CDR3 sequence: CSVEEGKGTHNEQFF. DNA for the CDR3: TGCAGCGTTGAAGAGGGAAAGGGTACGCACAATGAGCAGTTCTTC.

The chain recombines TRBV7-9 with TRBJ2-5, with 10 nucleotides matching TRBD1. After removal of 5 bases from V and 5 bases from J, the junction contained 8 bases not matched to a gene. The V gene's germline CDR1 is SEHNR and CDR2 FQNEAQ (reference sequence). CDR3 length: 15 amino acids. The CDR3 DNA follows: TGTGCCAGCAGCCCGACGACAGGGGGCCCGGAGACCCAGTACTTC. This gives the protein CASSPTTGGPETQYF.

This chain links TRBV25-1 with TRBJ1-2; 10 nucleotides line up with TRBD1. Germline CDR1 MGHDK, CDR2 SYGVNS. V was pared by 4 bases and J by 5 bases, with 7 bases of the junction left unmatched. The CDR3 consists of 15 residues. CDR3 DNA: TGTGCCAGCAGTGGCTCGACAGGGGGCGGGTATGGCTACACCTTC. This codes for CASSGSTGGGYGYTF.

The genes are TRBV11-2 and TRBJ2-1, with 13 nucleotides matching TRBD2. V dropped 5 bases and J dropped 7; count of bases not matched to a gene: 11. Germline V gives CDR1 SGHAT, CDR2 FQNNGV. The CDR3 is 17 amino acids. The CDR3 DNA sequence: TGTGCCAGCAGCCCCACCACGGGACTAGCGGGAATGAATGAGCAGTTCTTC. As protein: CASSPTTGLAGMNEQFF.

This CDR3 is CASSLRTGKYNEQFF. The DNA of the CDR3 is TGTGCCAGCAGTCTAAGGACAGGGAAATACAATGAGCAGTTCTTC. This chain links TRBV27 with TRBJ2-1, with 8 bases lining up with TRBD1. The CDR3 length is 15 residues. Germline V gene sequence: CDR1 MNHEY, CDR2 SMNVEV (reference sequence). J gave up 4 bases and V 5 bases, and 7 bases lay outside the gene matches.

The chain couples TRBV7-9 to TRBJ2-3; 7 bases match TRBD2. V shed 3 bases and J 6 bases; nucleotides not matched to a gene: 12. Germline-derived CDR1 and CDR2 are SEHNR and FQNEAQ (reference sequence). The CDR3 consists of 16 residues. The CDR3, as DNA: TGTGCCAGCAGCTTGGCGGGGGAGCCGACGGGGGATACGCAGTATTTT. Its protein product is CASSLAGEPTGDTQYF.

The chain recombines TRBV5-8 with TRBJ1-1; D may be TRBD1 (6 bases). Trimming pared 1 base from V and 3 bases from J, leaving 13 bases between. Germline lookup yields CDR1 SGHTS and CDR2 YDEGEE. The CDR3 is made up of 15 amino acids. CDR3 residues: CASSLRAPGDTEAFF. Written as DNA, the CDR3 is TGTGCCAGCAGCTTGCGGGCACCAGGGGACACTGAAGCTTTCTTT.

The J gene is TRBJ2-2, the V gene TRBV7-3; 8 bases line up with TRBD1. J gave up 3 bases and V 3 bases, and 6 bases lay outside the gene matches. CDR1 is SGHTA and CDR2 is FQGTGA in the germline V gene. This CDR3 has 16 amino acids. CDR3 DNA: TGTGCCAGCAGCTTCGGACAGGGTTTGTACACCGGGGAGCTGTTTTTT. This encodes CASSFGQGLYTGELFF.

The CDR3 is CAISLGLAGDYEQYF. In DNA form, the CDR3 reads TGTGCCATCAGCCTGGGGCTAGCGGGAGACTACGAGCAGTACTTC. The chain is built from TRBV10-3 and TRBJ2-7, with TRBD2 matching over 10 bases. Germline assignment: CDR1 ENHRY and CDR2 SYGVKD. The CDR3 extends over 15 amino acids. V shed 6 bases, J shed 3 bases, and the junction held 8 bases outside the gene matches.

The J gene is TRBJ2-7, the V gene TRBV5-4; D not resolved. The CDR3 consists of 13 residues. V gave up 1 base and J gave up 2 bases, with 7 bases separating them. CDR1 is SGHNT, CDR2 YYREEE, per germline (reference sequence). The CDR3 spells CASSLNEPYEQYF. The CDR3 DNA is TGTGCCAGCAGCTTGAATGAGCCCTACGAGCAGTACTTC.

The chain has TRBV14 and TRBJ2-1, with a tentative D call TRBD2 (5 bases). The CDR3 is made up of 13 amino acids. V lost 4 bases and J lost 3, with 7 bases in between. Germline V lookup: CDR1 SGHDN, CDR2 FVKESK. The CDR3 DNA sequence: TGTGCCAGCAGCCTAGGACTCTACAATGAGCAGTTCTTC. The encoded protein is CASSLGLYNEQFF.

The CDR3: CASSPVTHGYEQYF. As DNA, the CDR3 is TGTGCCAGCAGCCCAGTAACGCATGGCTACGAGCAGTACTTC. The chain uses TRBV7-6 and TRBJ2-7; the D is unclear. Germline V CDR1 and CDR2: SGHVS, FNYEAQ. V dropped 5 bases and J dropped 3 bases, with 14 bases sitting between them. The CDR3 loop spans 14 amino acids.

The rearrangement links TRBV11-2 to TRBJ2-7; D unclear. This CDR3 has 13 amino acids. The germline gives CDR1 SGHAT, CDR2 FQNNGV. V was pared by 3 bases and J by 3 bases, with 9 bases between. CDR3 nucleotide sequence: TGTGCCAGCAGCTTCGGTCGCTTCTACGAGCAGTACTTC. Amino acid sequence: CASSFGRFYEQYF.

The J gene is TRBJ1-1, the V gene TRBV5-4; D perhaps matches TRBD1 (5 bases). V gave up 4 bases and J gave up 0 bases, with 13 bases separating them. Germline lookup yields CDR1 SGHNT and CDR2 YYREEE (reference sequence). The CDR3 is made up of 15 amino acids. The DNA of the CDR3 is TGTGCCAGCAGCCATCGGGAGGGGATGAACACTGAAGCTTTCTTT. It encodes CASSHREGMNTEAFF.

The chain is built from TRBV7-2 and TRBJ2-2; D remains ambiguous. The CDR3 is 13 amino acids. From germline, CDR1 is SGHTA and CDR2 FQGNSA. Trimming stripped 3 bases from V and 7 bases from J, with 9 bases between. CDR3 bases: TGTGCCAGCAGCTTGTCCGCGTACGGGGAGCTGTTTTTT. This gives the protein CASSLSAYGELFF.

The chain couples TRBV28 to TRBJ1-3; D is possibly TRBD1 (6 bases). Trimming left V 6 bases short and J 2 bases short, with 14 bases between. CDR1 is MDHEN, CDR2 SYDVKM, per germline. This CDR3 has 15 amino acids. DNA for the CDR3: TGTGCCAGCAGACCCCCGGCAGGGGCTGGAAACACCATATATTTT. This codes for CASRPPAGAGNTIYF.

The rearrangement uses TRBV9 and TRBJ1-1, with 9 bases aligning to TRBD1. From germline, CDR1 is SGDLS and CDR2 YYNGEE. This CDR3 comprises 14 residues. The ends lost 3 bases at V and 5 bases at J; junction bases unmatched: 5. CDR3 DNA: TGTGCCAGCAGCGGAGGGACAGGGAGGACTGAAGCTTTCTTT. It specifies CASSGGTGRTEAFF.

The chain has TRBV10-1 and TRBJ1-5; TRBD1 matches 7 bases. Germline loops: CDR1 WNHNN, CDR2 SYGVQD (reference sequence). This CDR3 has 17 amino acids. Unmatched junction bases numbered 11, after V lost 6 bases and J lost 0 bases. CDR3 region: CASRESRGPYSNQPQHF. The CDR3 region has the DNA TGCGCCAGCAGAGAAAGTAGGGGGCCCTATAGCAATCAGCCCCAGCATTTT.

This chain connects TRBV11-1 to TRBJ1-1; D gene ambiguous. The CDR3 is 17 residues long. Germline CDR1 SGHAT, CDR2 FQDESV (reference sequence). The V end lost 4 bases, the J end lost 1 base, and 19 bases lay between the germline ends. The DNA of the CDR3 is TGTGCCAGCAGCTCACAACTCCGGAGGGTCACGAACACTGAAGCTTTCTTT. As protein: CASSSQLRRVTNTEAFF.

The chain recombines TRBV6-1 with TRBJ1-2; D uncertain. Germline V gene data show CDR1 as MNHNS and CDR2 as SASEGT. The CDR3 runs 14 residues. V lost 4 bases and J lost 0, with 9 bases in between. For the CDR3, the DNA is TGTGCCAGCAGTGTACGACTTCCTAACTATGGCTACACCTTC. It translates to CASSVRLPNYGYTF.

Written as DNA, the CDR3 is TGTGCCAGCAGTACAAGCGCCTACGAGCAGTACTTC. It yields the protein CASSTSAYEQYF. The rearrangement links TRBV6-1 to TRBJ2-7; no definite D call. Germline V gene lookup returns CDR1 MNHNS and CDR2 SASEGT. With 5 bases removed from V and 2 bases from J, the gap between germline ends came to 7 bases. There are 12 residues in the CDR3.

The CDR3 is CASSLIELAGVYEQFF. The CDR3 DNA follows: TGCGCCAGCAGCTTGATAGAGTTAGCGGGAGTGTATGAGCAGTTCTTC. The V gene is TRBV5-1, the J gene TRBJ2-1; TRBD2 agrees at 9 bases. This CDR3 has 16 residues. Germline lookup yields CDR1 SGHRS and CDR2 YFSETQ. Trimming removed 1 base from V and 8 bases from J; junction bases left unmatched: 10.

This sequence joins TRBV5-6 and TRBJ2-1; 7 bases are a match to TRBD1. The ends lost 3 bases at V and 4 bases at J; junction bases unmatched: 4. This CDR3 comprises 14 residues. Germline CDR1 and CDR2: SGHDT and YYEEEE. CDR3 in DNA: TGTGCCAGCAGCTGGGACAGAGGATACAATGAGCAGTTCTTC. It is translated as CASSWDRGYNEQFF.

This chain links TRBV19 with TRBJ2-1, with 12 bases matching TRBD2. CDR3 length equals 17 residues. V was pared by 7 bases and J by 6 bases, with 13 bases of the junction left unmatched. The germline V gene has CDR1 LNHDA and CDR2 SQIVND (reference sequence). For the CDR3, the DNA is TGTGCCAGTAACCCAGACAAGCTAGCGGGAGGGAGCAATGAGCAGTTCTTC. This sequence encodes CASNPDKLAGGSNEQFF.

CDR3 residues: CASSSGLAGVGTQYF. The CDR3, as DNA: TGCGCCAGCAGCTCGGGACTAGCGGGAGTAGGGACCCAGTACTTC. The genes are TRBV5-1 and TRBJ2-5; 14 positions match TRBD2. The V and J ends lost 3 bases and 7 bases, in that order; junction bases with no gene match: 5. The CDR3 extends over 15 amino acids. Germline lookup yields CDR1 SGHRS and CDR2 YFSETQ.

This clone was recorded only once. This rearrangement joins TRBV28 to TRBJ2-1; a weak D match, TRBD1 (6 bases). The CDR3 extends over 20 amino acids. Germline values: CDR1 MDHEN, CDR2 SYDVKM. V dropped 2 bases and J dropped 0 bases, with 23 bases sitting between them. The CDR3 sequence is CASSLLIGEGGLSSYNEQFF. The CDR3 coding sequence is TGTGCCAGCAGTTTACTAATTGGCGAAGGGGGTCTAAGCTCCTACAATGAGCAGTTCTTC.

This clone was found a few times. The V gene is TRBV7-8, the J gene TRBJ2-1, with a weak D call TRBD2 (6 bases). Germline CDR1 SGHVS, CDR2 FQNEAQ. The ends were cut back, 7 bases at V and 0 bases at J, with 16 bases in the middle. The CDR3 contains 16 residues. The CDR3 region has the DNA TGTGCCAGCACCCTCAGGGCGGGATTCTCCTACAATGAGCAGTTCTTC. Residues: CASTLRAGFSYNEQFF. Variable domain in full (rest from reference TRBV7-8 and TRBJ2-1): GAGVSQSPRYKVAKRGQDVALRCDPISGHVSLFWYQQALGQGPEFLTYFQNEAQLDKSGLPSDRFFAERPEGSVSTLKIQRTQQEDSAVYLCASTLRAGFSYNEQFFGPGTRLTVL.

The gene calls are TRBV27 and TRBJ2-2, with D possibly being TRBD1 (5 bases). Germline CDR1 reads MNHEY; CDR2 reads SMNVEV (reference sequence). CDR3 length equals 15 residues. V dropped 6 bases and J dropped 4 bases, with 15 bases sitting between them. CDR3 nucleotide sequence: TGTGCCAGCAGCCCCCTGGACATCTTCACCGGGGAGCTGTTTTTT. Its translation: CASSPLDIFTGELFF.

The rearrangement links TRBV28 to TRBJ2-2; 9 bases are a match to TRBD1. V shed 8 bases and J 2 bases; nucleotides not matched to a gene: 18. This CDR3 spans 19 amino acids. Germline V gene sequence: CDR1 MDHEN, CDR2 SYDVKM. CDR3 nucleotide sequence: TGTGCCAGCTGTCTTAGACCCCCCGGGACAGGGTATAACACCGGGGAGCTGTTTTTT. Its protein is CASCLRPPGTGYNTGELFF. The full variable domain, rest sourced from reference TRBV28 and TRBJ2-2, is DVKVTQSSRYLVKRTGEKVFLECVQDMDHENMFWYRQDPGLGLRLIYFSYDVKMKEKGDIPEGYSVSREKKERFSLILESASTNQTSMYLCASCLRPPGTGYNTGELFFGEGSRLTVL.

This clone was counted at least ten times. The chain combines TRBV7-8 with TRBJ1-5, with D unclear. Germline values: CDR1 SGHVS, CDR2 FQNEAQ. The V gene lost 2 bases and the J gene lost 3 bases, with 11 bases spanning the gap. This CDR3 comprises 15 residues. CDR3 protein: CASSLWTADNQPQHF. The CDR3 DNA sequence: TGTGCCAGCAGCTTATGGACCGCAGACAATCAGCCCCAGCATTTT.